This record covers a single T cell receptor (beta chain). This record belongs to a study of blood T cell repertoires in COVID-19. The wider study: Acute and convalescent COVID-19 specimens originated in the United States, Italy and Spain.

The CDR3 totals 12 residues. V was cut by 0 bases and J by 7 bases, with 9 bases left in between. The germline CDR1 and CDR2 sequences are GTSNPN and SVGIG (reference sequence). Original processing notes: By means of reference gene primer amplification, nucleated cell counts were estimated. TCRdb's copy holds only in-frame clones and misses some; the assay was immunoSEQ multiplex PCR. That table is the source of V, J and clone size, and D and trimming were worked out from the DNA. The repertoire includes roughly 400,000 clones, nearly 90% of them detected once, and around 1.7% sits in the top ten. Enrolled through a virtual design, the participants were between roughly 18 and 89 years of age and came from under 30 US areas. Clinical histories supplied by participants themselves formed the basis of cohort assignment.

The chain carries TRBV30 and TRBJ1-2; a weak D match, TRBD1 (5 bases). Sequencing input: PBMCs or T cells enriched from blood (not recorded which). This receptor was identified in a woman younger than 45 who had recovered from COVID-19. CDR3 protein: CAWSVDSAGYTF. In DNA form, the CDR3 reads TGTGCCTGGAGTGTTGACAGTGCTGGCTACACCTTC.